A single TCR beta chain is shown here with its context. The antigen is unknown. The sample is drawn from a study of CD8 T cells in Susac syndrome. General study results and limits: Only a relatively small number of individuals were included in the TCR sequencing and HLA analysis.

TCR beta sequencing covered blood CD8+ and CD4+ T cells. The multiple sclerosis control group comprised treatment-naive patients with stable or active relapsing-remitting disease. The authors reverse transcribed about 0.5 to 1 ug RNA with random hexamers. An immunoSEQ multiplex PCR amplified TCR beta CDR3 over 54 Vbeta and 13 Jbeta. From the immunoSEQ multiplex PCR reads, TCRdb called clonotypes with MiXCR, one entry per CDR3 protein. Here the sample spans approximately 300,000 distinct CDR3 sequences, over 75% being singletons. The CDR3 runs 18 residues. Trimming removed 6 bases at V and 5 bases at J, with 25 bases between. Germline values: CDR1 SGHTA, CDR2 FQGNSA.

The sequencing sample was made of CD8+ T cells from PBMCs. The J gene is TRBJ2-2, the V gene TRBV7-2; D possibly corresponds to TRBD1 (6 bases). This sequence was found in a human donor with multiple sclerosis. CDR3 DNA sequence: TGTGCCAGCAGGACCACGGACAGCCCCTCTATAGGGACCGGGGAGCTGTTTTTT. Protein product: CASRTTDSPSIGTGELFF.